The 15 T cell receptor beta chains below all came from one sample that was sequenced in a study of blood T cell repertoires in COVID-19. Clones were read by immunoSEQ multiplex PCR, and TCRdb kept only the in-frame ones, dropping some. This sample has about 150,000 clones, with roughly 86% found just once. Material for sequencing was peripheral blood. These TCRs come from a woman aged 80 or over with COVID-19, enrolled during active disease.

The chain recombines TRBV5-4 with TRBJ1-1, with D unresolved. Germline CDR1 is SGHNT and CDR2 is YYREEE (reference sequence). V gave up 1 base and J gave up 0 bases, with 13 bases separating them. This CDR3 is built from 16 residues. In nucleotides, the CDR3 is TGTGCCAGCAGCTTGTTTCCGGAGACCATGAACACTGAAGCTTTCTTT. The encoded protein is CASSLFPETMNTEAFF.

This chain connects TRBV7-2 to TRBJ2-2, with TRBD2 matching 7 bases. V was clipped by 1 base and J by 5 bases; unmatched bases: 7. The CDR3 consists of 16 residues. Germline assignment: CDR1 SGHTA and CDR2 FQGNSA. CDR3 loop: CASSLEGGRPTGELFF. CDR3 bases: TGTGCCAGCAGCTTAGAGGGCGGGAGACCGACCGGGGAGCTGTTTTTT.

V is TRBV7-2 and J is TRBJ2-3; the match to TRBD2 covers 9 bases. CDR1 is SGHTA and CDR2 is FQGNSA in the germline V gene. Trimming removed 5 bases from V and 8 bases from J; junction bases left unmatched: 11. CDR3 size: 15 residues. The CDR3 loop reads CASSRLAGTPATQYF. CDR3 nucleotides: TGTGCCAGCAGCCGTCTAGCGGGAACGCCCGCTACGCAGTATTTT. Full variable domain (remainder filled in from reference TRBV7-2 and TRBJ2-3): GAGVSQSPSNKVTEKGKDVELRCDPISGHTALYWYRQSLGQGLEFLIYFQGNSAPDKSGLPSDRFSAERTGGSVSTLTIQRTQQEDSAVYLCASSRLAGTPATQYFGPGTRLTVL.

The chain couples TRBV4-3 to TRBJ2-1; 11 nucleotides match TRBD2. CDR3 size: 17 residues. Trimming cost V 4 bases and J 9 bases; bases outside gene matches: 14. Germline V gene sequence: CDR1 LGHNA, CDR2 YSLEER. CDR3 nucleotides: TGCGCCAGCAGCCGAGAGGACCAACTAGCGGGAGACGGTGAGCAGTTCTTC. Protein sequence: CASSREDQLAGDGEQFF.

The chain uses TRBV29-1 and TRBJ1-5, with D hard to call. In germline, CDR1 is SQVTM, CDR2 ANQGSEA. Deletions cut 1 base from V and 7 bases from J, with 14 bases between. The CDR3 has 14 amino acids. The CDR3, as DNA: TGCAGCGTTGAAGGTTCAGGTGTTGGACAGCCCCAGCATTTT. Protein product: CSVEGSGVGQPQHF.

The chain carries TRBV12-3 or TRBV12-4 and TRBJ2-7; D is perhaps TRBD1 (6 bases). The CDR3 loop spans 13 amino acids. With 3 bases removed from V and 7 bases from J, the gap between germline ends came to 13 bases. The CDR3 DNA follows: TGTGCCAGCAGTTTCAGGGACACGGGGGAGCAGTACTTC. Its translation is CASSFRDTGEQYF.

The chain couples TRBV7-2 to TRBJ1-2; TRBD1 matches at 8 bases. This CDR3 is built from 14 residues. Germline V gene lookup returns CDR1 SGHTA and CDR2 FQGNSA. Trimming removed 5 bases from V and 2 bases from J; junction bases left unmatched: 4. The CDR3 loop is CASSQQGVNYGYTF. The CDR3 nucleotides read TGTGCCAGCAGCCAACAGGGGGTCAACTATGGCTACACCTTC. Full variable domain (remainder filled in from reference TRBV7-2 and TRBJ1-2): GAGVSQSPSNKVTEKGKDVELRCDPISGHTALYWYRQSLGQGLEFLIYFQGNSAPDKSGLPSDRFSAERTGGSVSTLTIQRTQQEDSAVYLCASSQQGVNYGYTFGSGTRLTVV.

The V and J genes are TRBV5-1 and TRBJ2-3; TRBD2 aligns across 7 bases. V trimming: 0 bases; J trimming: 2 bases; junction bases outside the gene matches: 6. This CDR3 has 16 amino acids. Germline-derived CDR1 and CDR2 are SGHRS and YFSETQ. The CDR3 DNA is TGCGCCAGCAGCTTGGTTGGCGGGAGCACCACAGATACGCAGTATTTT. It yields the protein CASSLVGGSTTDTQYF.

The chain combines TRBV19 with TRBJ2-1, with 7 bases lining up with TRBD2. Germline CDR1 is LNHDA and CDR2 is SQIVND (reference sequence). The CDR3 runs 15 residues. The junction had 5 bases not matched to a gene; V was cut back by 2 bases and J by 4 bases. The CDR3 sequence is CASSITGGTYNEQFF. CDR3 DNA: TGTGCCAGTAGTATAACGGGAGGCACATACAATGAGCAGTTCTTC.

V is TRBV10-3 and J is TRBJ1-6; no reliable D call. The V and J ends lost 7 bases and 7 bases respectively, with 14 bases between them. The CDR3 covers 14 residues. The V gene's germline CDR1 is ENHRY and CDR2 SYGVKD. The CDR3 reads CAITGILGNSPLHF. The CDR3 DNA is TGTGCCATCACGGGGATCCTAGGCAATTCACCCCTCCACTTT.

This clone was found a few times. V usage is TRBV6-2 or TRBV6-3 and J usage is TRBJ2-2; 13 nucleotides align to TRBD2. V was clipped by 2 bases and J by 0 bases; unmatched bases: 6. From germline, CDR1 is MNHEY and CDR2 SVGEGT. The CDR3 consists of 19 residues. CDR3 residues: CASSYPTGLAGTNTGELFF. The CDR3 DNA follows: TGTGCCAGCAGTTACCCCACGGGACTAGCGGGGACGAACACCGGGGAGCTGTTTTTT.

This clone occurred a few times. The gene calls are TRBV9 and TRBJ1-3, with 8 bases that match TRBD1. Per the germline V gene, CDR1 is SGDLS and CDR2 is YYNGEE. V was clipped by 4 bases and J by 4 bases; unmatched bases: 7. CDR3 length equals 15 residues. Here the CDR3 reads CASSPRQGHGNTIYF. The CDR3 coding sequence is TGTGCCAGCAGCCCGAGACAGGGGCACGGAAACACCATATATTTT.

This clone has only one observation. The chain is built from TRBV3-1 (or the pseudogene TRBV3-2) and TRBJ1-2; 7 bases fit TRBD1. The germline V gene encodes CDR1 LGHDT and CDR2 YNNKEL (reference sequence). Trimming at V came to 4 bases and at J to 8 bases, leaving 13 bases not matched to a gene. CDR3 length: 15 residues. CDR3 coding DNA: TGTGCCAGCAGCCGGGACAGCTATCAAAGGCCGGGCTACACCTTC. It yields the protein CASSRDSYQRPGYTF.

A remark on this clone: This same CDR3 is encoded by further DNA sequences in the sample. J is TRBJ2-5 and V is TRBV2; D not resolved. CDR1 is SNHLY and CDR2 is FYNNEI in the germline V gene. The CDR3 consists of 11 residues. Trimming removed 5 bases from V and 5 bases from J, with 6 bases in between. The CDR3 coding sequence is TGTGCCAGCAGTCCCTTGGAGACCCAGTACTTC. Protein product: CASSPLETQYF.

This clone was seen only a few times. V is TRBV6-6 and J is TRBJ2-7; 8 nucleotides align to TRBD1. Per germline, CDR1 MNHNY and CDR2 SVGAGI (reference sequence). The CDR3 runs to 15 residues. V gave up 4 bases and J gave up 2 bases; unmatched junction bases: 7. DNA for the CDR3: TGTGCCAGCAGTTCCCTGGACAGGGTAGCCTACGAGCAGTACTTC. It translates to CASSSLDRVAYEQYF.